These 19 T cell receptor beta chains originate from one sample sequenced in a study of shared clonotypes between healthy human individuals. TCRdb's table, derived via immunoSEQ multiplex PCR, lists solely in-frame clones and lacks some. The sample lists about 2.3 million clones, over 90% seen once, with around 0.4% in the top ten. Sequencing used naive CD4+ T cells from PBMCs. As for subset: CD45RA+ positively selected. These receptors came from a man aged 18 to 29 in good health. Some clones in this sample may be carry-over from other donors' samples.

The chain has TRBV28 and TRBJ2-1; TRBD1 aligns across 8 bases. Germline CDR1 MDHEN, CDR2 SYDVKM. Losses at the gene ends were 8 bases for V and 0 bases for J; bases not matched to a gene: 12. The CDR3 runs 17 residues. CDR3: CASPKTGAPSSYNEQFF. In nucleotides, the CDR3 is TGTGCCAGCCCAAAGACAGGGGCCCCTAGCTCCTACAATGAGCAGTTCTTC.

V is TRBV5-5 and J is TRBJ2-7, with TRBD2 identical over 11 bases. The CDR3 is 16 residues long. Germline V gene data show CDR1 as SGHKS and CDR2 as YYEKEE (reference sequence). V was clipped by 1 base and J by 6 bases; unmatched bases: 9. CDR3 amino acids: CASSLTVAGGLFEQYF. CDR3 nucleotide sequence: TGTGCCAGCAGCTTGACGGTAGCGGGAGGGCTGTTCGAGCAGTACTTC.

The chain couples TRBV28 to TRBJ1-2; possible D gene TRBD1, 5 bases. The V gene lost 3 bases and the J gene lost 5 bases, with 10 bases spanning the gap. Germline lookup yields CDR1 MDHEN and CDR2 SYDVKM. The length of the CDR3 is 13 residues. The CDR3 loop reads CASSLDKGYGYTF. The CDR3 coding sequence is TGTGCCAGCAGTTTGGACAAGGGATATGGCTACACCTTC.

This clone was seen more than once but under ten times. In the same sample, other DNA sequences code for this CDR3. The chain combines TRBV2 with TRBJ1-2; TRBD1 might be the D (5 bases). Trimming took 8 bases from V and 6 from J, leaving 7 bases between them. Germline V gene sequence: CDR1 SNHLY, CDR2 FYNNEI. CDR3 length equals 10 residues. The CDR3 DNA sequence: TGTGCCAGCCGAGGGGATGGCTACACCTTC. This encodes CASRGDGYTF.

The CDR3 region is CAISGANEKLFF. Here the CDR3 DNA reads TGTGCCATCAGTGGTGCAAATGAAAAACTGTTTTTT. The chain recombines TRBV5-4 with TRBJ1-4; the D is unclear. The CDR3 runs 12 residues. Deletions cut 9 bases from V and 5 bases from J, with 11 bases between. Germline lookup yields CDR1 SGHNT and CDR2 YYREEE (reference sequence). Filled out from reference TRBV5-4 and TRBJ1-4, the complete variable domain reads ETGVTQSPTHLIKTRGQQVTLRCSSQSGHNTVSWYQQALGQGPQFIFQYYREEENGRGNFPPRFSGLQFPNYSSELNVNALELDDSALYLCAISGANEKLFFGSGTQLSVL.

The chain couples TRBV11-2 to TRBJ2-5; TRBD1 is a possible D gene (5 bases). CDR1 and CDR2 (germline): SGHAT, FQNNGV. CDR3 length equals 17 residues. Trimming left V 2 bases short and J 3 bases short, with 19 bases between. CDR3 sequence (DNA): TGTGCCAGCAGCTTATCCGTAGGCAGGGAAGGGAAAGAGACCCAGTACTTC. Its translation: CASSLSVGREGKETQYF.

The chain combines TRBV6-5 with TRBJ1-2; D is uncertain. Trimming left V 5 bases short and J 1 base short, with 11 bases between. The CDR3 covers 14 residues. CDR1 is MNHEY and CDR2 is SVGAGI in the germline V gene. DNA for the CDR3: TGTGCCAGCAGTCCTTACAGACTTAACTATGGCTACACCTTC. Translation: CASSPYRLNYGYTF.

The V call is TRBV18, the J call TRBJ2-7; D uncertain. CDR3 length: 14 residues. Deletions cut 2 bases from V and 3 bases from J, with 11 bases between. The germline V gene encodes CDR1 KGHSH and CDR2 LQKENI. The CDR3 region has the DNA TGTGCCAGCTCACCAAATCAGGTCCGCTACGAGCAGTACTTC. Amino acid sequence: CASSPNQVRYEQYF. Full variable domain (remainder filled in from reference TRBV18 and TRBJ2-7): NAGVMQNPRHLVRRRGQEARLRCSPMKGHSHVYWYRQLPEEGLKFMVYLQKENIIDESGMPKERFSAEFPKEGPSILRIQQVVRGDSAAYFCASSPNQVRYEQYFGPGTRLTVT.

About this clone: Within the sample, other DNA sequences also encode this same CDR3. The J gene is TRBJ2-3, the V gene TRBV7-9, with TRBD2 matching 7 bases. CDR3 length: 15 residues. Germline-derived CDR1 and CDR2 are SEHNR and FQNEAQ (reference sequence). V trimming: 1 base; J trimming: 0 bases; junction bases outside the gene matches: 1. CDR3: CASSLGLASTDTQYF. CDR3 nucleotide sequence: TGTGCCAGCAGCTTAGGACTAGCAAGCACAGATACGCAGTATTTT.

The CDR3 protein is CASSRKAGQVSGNTIYF. DNA for the CDR3: TGTGCCAGCAGCCGAAAGGCGGGACAGGTCTCTGGAAACACCATATATTTT. The rearrangement uses TRBV27 and TRBJ1-3; 8 bases match TRBD1. The CDR3 has 17 residues. The ends lost 6 bases at V and 0 bases at J; junction bases unmatched: 10. The V gene's germline CDR1 is MNHEY and CDR2 SMNVEV (reference sequence).

V is TRBV5-1 and J is TRBJ2-1; a possible D gene is TRBD2 (5 bases). The CDR3 spans 15 residues. Per the germline V gene, CDR1 is SGHRS and CDR2 is YFSETQ. The germline V and J ends were trimmed by 4 bases and 6 bases, with 17 bases remaining between them. CDR3 DNA: TGCGCCAGCAGCGCCTGGGCGGGTTTAGTCAATGAGCAGTTCTTC. Amino acid sequence: CASSAWAGLVNEQFF.

V gene TRBV19 combines with J gene TRBJ2-1; the D gene is possibly TRBD2 (6 bases). The CDR3 length is 17 residues. The V end was cut by 3 bases, the J end by 5 bases, with 20 bases between. Germline CDR1 and CDR2: LNHDA and SQIVND (reference sequence). CDR3 in amino acids: CASSIPRWRDLHNEQFF. CDR3 in DNA: TGTGCCAGTAGTATTCCCCGCTGGCGGGACCTCCACAATGAGCAGTTCTTC.

This clone was detected only once. The rearrangement links TRBV5-4 to TRBJ1-1; D not certain. The ends were cut back, 3 bases at V and 1 base at J, with 10 bases in the middle. The CDR3 totals 14 residues. CDR1 is SGHNT and CDR2 is YYREEE in the germline V gene (reference sequence). Here the CDR3 DNA reads TGTGCCAGCAGCTACATAGCAGAGAACACTGAAGCTTTCTTT. This codes for CASSYIAENTEAFF.

The chain employs TRBV7-9 and TRBJ1-1, with a tentative D call TRBD1 (6 bases). The CDR3 has 14 amino acids. V lost 3 bases and J lost 3, with 11 bases in between. From germline, CDR1 is SEHNR and CDR2 FQNEAQ (reference sequence). DNA for the CDR3: TGTGCCAGCAGCTTTACCTCAGGGGACACTGAAGCTTTCTTT. Translating it yields CASSFTSGDTEAFF.

This rearrangement joins TRBV19 to TRBJ2-7; D possibly uses TRBD1 or TRBD2 (5 bases each). Germline V lookup: CDR1 LNHDA, CDR2 SQIVND (reference sequence). V was pared by 4 bases and J by 1 base, with 14 bases between. The CDR3 loop spans 15 amino acids. DNA of the CDR3: TGTGCCAGTAGTACGCCGAGGGACGGATCCTACGAGCAGTACTTC. Amino acids: CASSTPRDGSYEQYF.

The V gene is TRBV28, the J gene TRBJ2-5, with D maybe TRBD1 (6 bases). The J call may be wrong; the DNA end is better matched by TRBJ2-7. CDR3 length: 13 residues. Germline lookup yields CDR1 MDHEN and CDR2 SYDVKM. This chain's CDR3 is CASTRDTAYEQYF. CDR3 bases: TGTGCCAGCACGAGGGACACAGCCTACGAGCAGTACTTC.

Details on this clone: Other nucleotide sequences in the sample specify the same CDR3. V gene TRBV9 combines with J gene TRBJ2-3, with D hard to call. The germline gives CDR1 SGDLS, CDR2 YYNGEE. V was shortened by 0 bases and J by 0 bases, with 5 bases between the two germline ends. This CDR3 region has 14 residues. In nucleotides, the CDR3 is TGTGCCAGCAGCGTAGTGGGTAGCACAGATACGCAGTATTTT. Residues: CASSVVGSTDTQYF.

J is TRBJ1-1 and V is TRBV7-3; D is possibly TRBD1 (5 bases). Germline CDR1 reads SGHTA; CDR2 reads FQGTGA. This CDR3 comprises 12 residues. Trimming stripped 3 bases from V and 5 bases from J, with 7 bases between. CDR3 DNA: TGTGCCAGCAGCTTGAGGGGAACTGAAGCTTTCTTT. Its protein is CASSLRGTEAFF.

The rearrangement joins TRBV25-1 to TRBJ2-2; the D is unclear. Germline V gives CDR1 MGHDK, CDR2 SYGVNS. V lost 4 bases, J lost 2 bases, and 5 bases lay in between. The CDR3 has 13 residues. The CDR3 DNA reads as TGTGCCAGCAGTGTAGACAACACCGGGGAGCTGTTTTTT. Protein product: CASSVDNTGELFF.